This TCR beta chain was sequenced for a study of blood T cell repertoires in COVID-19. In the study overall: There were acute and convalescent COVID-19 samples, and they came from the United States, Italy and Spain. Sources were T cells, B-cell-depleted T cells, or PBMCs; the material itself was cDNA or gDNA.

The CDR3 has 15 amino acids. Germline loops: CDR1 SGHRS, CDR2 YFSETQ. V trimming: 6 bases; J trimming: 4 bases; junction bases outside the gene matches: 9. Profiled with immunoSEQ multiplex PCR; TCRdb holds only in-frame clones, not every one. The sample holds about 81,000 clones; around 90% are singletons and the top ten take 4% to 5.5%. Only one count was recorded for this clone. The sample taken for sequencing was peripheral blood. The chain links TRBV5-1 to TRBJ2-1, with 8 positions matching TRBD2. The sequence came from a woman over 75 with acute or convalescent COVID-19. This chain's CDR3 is CASTPIAGTYNEQFF. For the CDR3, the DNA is TGCGCCAGCACCCCCATAGCGGGAACTTACAATGAGCAGTTCTTC. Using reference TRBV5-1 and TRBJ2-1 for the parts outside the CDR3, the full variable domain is KAGVTQTPRYLIKTRGQQVTLSCSPISGHRSVSWYQQTPGQGLQFLFEYFSETQRNKGNFPGRFSGRQFSNSRSEMNVSTLELGDSALYLCASTPIAGTYNEQFFGPGTRLTVL.